This T cell receptor (beta chain) was sequenced for a study of T cells in Graves' hyperthyroidism and ophthalmopathy. Study-wide background: Any treatment followed the collection of peripheral blood at initial diagnosis.

A roughly 9.7 ml volume of fresh peripheral blood provided the PBMCs. This CDR3 is built from 16 residues. Germline values: CDR1 MNHEY, CDR2 SVGEGT. Amplification of TCR beta CDR3 regions was performed using RNA transcripts as template. During a first-round RT-PCR of the TCR CDR3, the HTBI primer set was used. A single record per CDR3 protein comes from TCRdb applying MiXCR to the multiplex PCR reads. Altogether fewer than 500,000 distinct CDR3 sequences are present, around 15% being singletons, with the ten largest covering less than 20%. Note on this clonotype: Antigen unknown. The junction departs from germline at one end; a sequencing error may be responsible.

Study-wide results and limits: Most clonotypes expanded in the thyroid (above 0.001) were also present in blood. Ophthalmopathy got predicted by the model a median approximately six months before its onset.

The receptor comes from a woman in her 30s with Graves' ophthalmopathy. The sequenced sample consisted of blood. The gene calls are TRBV6-2 or TRBV6-3 and TRBJ2-7; 7 bases are shared with TRBD1. The CDR3 protein is CASSSTGPWDSYDQYF. Written as DNA, the CDR3 is TGTGCCAGCAGTTCCACGGGGCCTTGGGACAGTTACGATCAGTACTTC.